This TCR beta chain appears in the sequencing data of a study of shared clonotypes between healthy human individuals (dated by TCRdb to the early 2020s). For the wider study: The cohort comprised two women and a few men aged 18 to 49 years. Leukapheresis yielded between about 0.94 and 8.9 billion PBMCs per donor. Different laboratories and diverse techniques were used to prepare libraries and sequence TCR repertoires, to increase sequencing depth and limit assay-specific biases. Blood TCR repertoires of roughly 5 healthy adults were deeply sequenced to estimate repertoire size and the extent of clonotype sharing between individuals. For each donor, three plates each were used for CD4 naive and CD4 memory, two plates were used for CD8 naive, and one plate was used for CD8 memory.

Turning to this clone: Which antigen it targets is not known. Per-base quality was not reported, and no clone a single base away is much larger than it.

General study outcomes and caveats: Even with the large sequencing depth, rarefaction of the sorted-subset datasets indicated that sequencing was incomplete. Higher generation probabilities were observed for clonotypes shared by all four sorted-subset donors than for non-shared clonotypes. The genetic and exposure-history diversity represented was limited by the small number of donors. Sampling was restricted to blood, and TCR repertoires in tissues likely differ from the TCR repertoires found in blood. Pairwise subsampling indicated that sequencing depth was expected to affect the degree of clonotype sharing among donors. Naive subsets generally had larger estimated clonotype richness than memory subsets did. When several donors were compared, the shared fraction of clonotypes was roughly 4.8% for naive CD4, about 4% for naive CD8, about 2.5% for memory CD4, and 0.4% for memory CD8.

TCR CDR3 regions were amplified from genomic DNA by multiplex PCR using the deep immunoSEQ assay. Extracted genomic DNA from each cell subset was spread evenly across all wells of several immunoSEQ 96-well plates, with each plate serving as a replicate. Each replicate PCR for sorted subsets received about 0.2 ug genomic DNA, equal to roughly 30,000 T cell genomes. The purified libraries were quantified using a Qubit 3.0 fluorometer, sized with a Bioanalyzer 2100, and then quantified again using the KAPA Library Quantification kit. Every immunoSEQ 96-well plate was sequenced on a separate single-read 150-cycle Illumina NextSeq 550 flow cell. For the original study's pipeline: The immunoSEQ output contained only junctional sequences without quality scores, so filtering could not match that applied to full-length reads. Sequences were annotated with PyIR, a Python wrapper for IgBLAST v1.9, and V/J genes and CDR3 were assigned using IMGT germline references. Any read was removed if the V/J assignment was weak (E-value above 1e-6), the CDR3 was missing, or the read contained stop codons, out-of-frame junctions, or ambiguous translated residues. V3J clonotypes were defined by identical inferred V gene, J gene, and CDR3 amino acid sequence. Percentage overlap between repertoires was computed as shared unique clonotypes divided by the size of the smaller repertoire. Repertoire richness was assessed with RTK rarefaction, the Chao1 estimator, and Recon v2.1 estimates of unobserved clonotypes. Generation probabilities for all TCRbeta clonotypes obtained by the gDNA method from four donors were computed using OLGA. TCRdb mirrors the immuneACCESS table, restricted to in-frame sequences. Some clones are absent from its copies; in checked studies, under half trace to an unresolved V gene, and the reason for the others is unknown. Clone size and the V and J calls come from that table; the DNA yielded D and trimming. Present in this sample are around 1,900,000 clones, around 95% of which were seen just once. Less than 2% of the sample is held by the ten biggest clonotypes.

CD8 naive samples were CD45RO-negative cells positively selected for CCR7, giving a CD45RA+CCR7+ population that excluded TemRA cells. Donors were healthy HIV-negative adults with no recently reported acute infections or vaccinations. Every donor was a Caucasian adult residing in Nashville, Tennessee, USA. Blood was collected by leukapheresis, and PBMCs were isolated by Ficoll-Histopaque density gradient centrifugation and then cryopreserved in liquid nitrogen vapor phase. Analytical flow cytometry was used to check the purity and quantity of each magnetically sorted T cell population. From each sorted fraction, genomic DNA was isolated and quantified by UV absorbance on a Nanodrop 2000c. Sequenced input: naive CD8+ T cells from PBMCs. Explained via the paper, the cell subset or site label denotes: CD45RA+CCR7+. The sequence derives from a man between 18 and 29 years old in good health. Some clones in this sample may be carry-over from other donors' samples.

The CDR3 protein: CASSFRGLDEQYF. The sequenced DNA is TGTGCCAGCAGTTTCAGGGGCCTGGACGAGCAGTACTTC. The chain employs TRBV27 and TRBJ2-7; the D segment could be TRBD1, given 6 matching bases. Taken from the germline V gene (reference sequence), the CDR1 and CDR2 loops are MNHEY and SMNVEV. Between the V and J ends, shortened by 3 bases and 5 bases respectively, the junction contains 11 bases. From the cysteine up to the phenylalanine, the CDR3 has a length of 13 residues. The sequence is cut down to CDR3 DNA, 39 bases in frame from base 1.